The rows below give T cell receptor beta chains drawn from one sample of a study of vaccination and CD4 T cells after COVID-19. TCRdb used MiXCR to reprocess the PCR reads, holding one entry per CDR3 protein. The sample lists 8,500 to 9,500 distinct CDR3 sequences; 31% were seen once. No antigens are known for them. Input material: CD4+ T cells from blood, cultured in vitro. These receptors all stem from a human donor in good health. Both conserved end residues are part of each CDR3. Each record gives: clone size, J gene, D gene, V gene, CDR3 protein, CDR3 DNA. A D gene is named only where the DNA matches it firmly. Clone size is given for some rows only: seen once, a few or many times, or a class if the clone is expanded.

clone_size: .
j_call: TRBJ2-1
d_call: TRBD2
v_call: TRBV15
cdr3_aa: CATLPAGGRYNEQFF
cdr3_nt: TGTGCCACCCTTCCAGCGGGGGGTCGCTACAATGAGCAGTTCTTC

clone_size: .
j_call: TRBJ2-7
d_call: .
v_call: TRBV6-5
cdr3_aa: CASSWSLGHLTYEQYF
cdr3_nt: TGTGCCAGCAGTTGGTCTCTGGGACACCTAACCTACGAGCAGTACTTC

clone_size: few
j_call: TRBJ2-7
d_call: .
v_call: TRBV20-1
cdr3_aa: CSARLSSYEQYF
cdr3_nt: TGCAGTGCTAGACTGTCCTCCTACGAGCAGTACTTC

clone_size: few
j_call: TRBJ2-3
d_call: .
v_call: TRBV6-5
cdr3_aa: CASSSDPAHTDTQYF
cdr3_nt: TGTGCCAGCAGTTCTGACCCAGCCCACACAGATACGCAGTATTTT

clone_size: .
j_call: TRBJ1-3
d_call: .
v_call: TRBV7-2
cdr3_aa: CASSFPRNTIYF
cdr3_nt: TGTGCCAGCAGCTTCCCCCGGAACACCATATATTTT

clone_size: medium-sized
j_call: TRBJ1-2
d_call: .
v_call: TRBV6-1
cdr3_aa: CASSKLEGGRWGGYTF
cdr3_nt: TGTGCCAGCAGTAAACTTGAAGGTGGCCGGTGGGGAGGCTACACCTTC

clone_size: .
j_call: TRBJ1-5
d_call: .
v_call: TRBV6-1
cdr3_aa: CASRQGTNQPQHF
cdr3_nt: TGTGCCAGCAGGCAGGGGACTAATCAGCCCCAGCATTTT

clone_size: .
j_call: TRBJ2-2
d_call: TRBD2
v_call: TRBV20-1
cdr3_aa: CSASLAGGSGSGELFF
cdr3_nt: TGCAGTGCTAGCCTAGCGGGGGGTTCAGGGTCCGGGGAGCTGTTTTTT

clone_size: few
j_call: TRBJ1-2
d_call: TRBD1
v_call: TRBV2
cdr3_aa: CASSGDRVVYGYTF
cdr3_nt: TGTGCCAGCAGTGGAGACAGGGTGGTTTACGGCTACACCTTC

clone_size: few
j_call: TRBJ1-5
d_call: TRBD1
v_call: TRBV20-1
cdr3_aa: CSVHQGAGSQPQHF
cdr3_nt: TGCAGTGTTCACCAGGGGGCCGGCAGTCAGCCCCAGCATTTT

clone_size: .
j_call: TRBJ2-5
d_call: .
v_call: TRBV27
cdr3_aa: CASSFGDGQQETQYF
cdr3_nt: TGTGCCAGCAGTTTCGGGGACGGCCAACAAGAGACCCAGTACTTC

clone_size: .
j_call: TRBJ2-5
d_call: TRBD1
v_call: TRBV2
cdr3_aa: CASSPDRGRGETQYF
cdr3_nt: TGTGCCAGCAGTCCTGACAGGGGGCGGGGGGAGACCCAGTACTTC

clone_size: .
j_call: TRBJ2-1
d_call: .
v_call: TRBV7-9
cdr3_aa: CASSRATRGEQFF
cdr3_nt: TGTGCCAGCAGCCGAGCTACGAGGGGCGAGCAGTTCTTC

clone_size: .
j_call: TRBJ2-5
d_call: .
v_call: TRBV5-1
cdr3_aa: CASSLGQETQYF
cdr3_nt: TGCGCCAGCAGCTTGGGACAAGAGACCCAGTACTTC

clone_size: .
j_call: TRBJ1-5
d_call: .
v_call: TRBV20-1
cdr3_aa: CSARDRFVLKPQHF
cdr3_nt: TGCAGTGCTAGAGATAGATTTGTGCTAAAGCCCCAGCATTTT

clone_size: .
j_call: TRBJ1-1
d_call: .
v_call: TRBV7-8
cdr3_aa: CASSPTRSPGDTEAFF
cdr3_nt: TGTGCCAGCAGCCCAACCCGATCTCCGGGGGACACTGAAGCTTTCTTT

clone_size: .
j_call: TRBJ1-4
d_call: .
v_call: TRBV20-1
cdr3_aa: CSAIKGPSNEKLFF
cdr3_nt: TGCAGTGCTATTAAGGGACCGTCTAATGAAAAACTGTTTTTT

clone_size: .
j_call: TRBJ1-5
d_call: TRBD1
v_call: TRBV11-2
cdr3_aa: CASSRDRNQPQHF
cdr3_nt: TGTGCCAGCAGCCGGGACAGAAATCAGCCCCAGCATTTT

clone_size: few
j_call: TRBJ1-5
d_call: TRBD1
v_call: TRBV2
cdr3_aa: CASRRDRDNQPQHF
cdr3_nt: TGTGCCAGCAGAAGGGACAGGGACAATCAGCCCCAGCATTTT

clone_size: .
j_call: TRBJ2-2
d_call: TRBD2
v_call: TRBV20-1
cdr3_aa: CSARDGLAGGFTGELFF
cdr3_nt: TGCAGTGCTAGAGATGGGCTAGCGGGGGGGTTCACCGGGGAGCTGTTTTTT

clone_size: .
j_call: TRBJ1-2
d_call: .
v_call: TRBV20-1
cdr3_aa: CSATVGTINGYTF
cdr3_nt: TGCAGTGCCACTGTGGGGACAATTAACGGCTACACCTTC

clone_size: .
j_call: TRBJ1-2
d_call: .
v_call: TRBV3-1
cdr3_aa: CASSTGFRGYTF
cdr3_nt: TGTGCCAGCAGCACAGGGTTCAGGGGCTACACCTTC

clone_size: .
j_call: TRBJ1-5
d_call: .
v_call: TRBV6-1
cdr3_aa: CASSPLTPTYSNQPQHF
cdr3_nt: TGTGCCAGCAGCCCTTTGACACCCACATATAGCAATCAGCCCCAGCATTTT

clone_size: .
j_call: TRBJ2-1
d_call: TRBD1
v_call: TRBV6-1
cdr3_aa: CASSLGKWDSRYDEQFF
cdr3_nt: TGTGCCAGCAGCTTGGGGAAATGGGACAGCCGGTACGATGAGCAGTTCTTC

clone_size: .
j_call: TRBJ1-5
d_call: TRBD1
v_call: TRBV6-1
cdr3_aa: CASRVGTGDQPQHF
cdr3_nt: TGTGCCAGCAGGGTAGGGACAGGAGATCAGCCCCAGCATTTT